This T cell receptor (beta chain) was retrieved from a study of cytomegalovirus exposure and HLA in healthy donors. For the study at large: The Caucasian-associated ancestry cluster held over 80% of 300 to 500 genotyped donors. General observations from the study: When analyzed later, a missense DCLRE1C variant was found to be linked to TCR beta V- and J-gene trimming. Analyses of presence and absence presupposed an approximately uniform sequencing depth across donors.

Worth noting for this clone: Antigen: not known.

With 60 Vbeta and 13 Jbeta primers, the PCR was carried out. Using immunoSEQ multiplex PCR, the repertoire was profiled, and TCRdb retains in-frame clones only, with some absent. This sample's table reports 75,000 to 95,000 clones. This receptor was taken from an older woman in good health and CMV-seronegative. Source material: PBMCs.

The CDR3 here is CASMTREGKDTQYF. Written as DNA, the CDR3 is TGTGCCAGTATGACCAGGGAGGGAAAAGATACGCAGTATTTT. The chain recombines TRBV19 with TRBJ2-3, with TRBD2 matching 7 bases. V shed 7 bases and J 5 bases; nucleotides not matched to a gene: 9. The germline gives CDR1 LNHDA, CDR2 SQIVND (reference sequence). The CDR3 runs to 14 residues.